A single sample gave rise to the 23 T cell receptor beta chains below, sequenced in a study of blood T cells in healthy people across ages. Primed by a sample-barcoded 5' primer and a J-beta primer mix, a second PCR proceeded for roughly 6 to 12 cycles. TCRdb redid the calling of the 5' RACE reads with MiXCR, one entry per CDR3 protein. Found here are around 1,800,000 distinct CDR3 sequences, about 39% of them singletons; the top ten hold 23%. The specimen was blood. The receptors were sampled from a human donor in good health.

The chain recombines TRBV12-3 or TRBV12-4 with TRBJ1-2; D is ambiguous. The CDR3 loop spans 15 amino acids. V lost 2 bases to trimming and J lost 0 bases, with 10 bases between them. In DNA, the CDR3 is TGTGCCAGCAGTTTAAGTTATGGTTCTAACTATGGCTACACCTTC. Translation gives CASSLSYGSNYGYTF.

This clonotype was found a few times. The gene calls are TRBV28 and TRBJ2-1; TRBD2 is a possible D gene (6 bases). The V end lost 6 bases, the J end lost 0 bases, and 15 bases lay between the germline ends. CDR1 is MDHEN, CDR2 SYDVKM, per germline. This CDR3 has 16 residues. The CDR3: CASRRDSPSSYNEQFF. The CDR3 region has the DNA TGTGCCAGCAGACGGGACTCACCAAGCTCCTACAATGAGCAGTTCTTC. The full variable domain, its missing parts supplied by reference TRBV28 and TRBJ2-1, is DVKVTQSSRYLVKRTGEKVFLECVQDMDHENMFWYRQDPGLGLRLIYFSYDVKMKEKGDIPEGYSVSREKKERFSLILESASTNQTSMYLCASRRDSPSSYNEQFFGPGTRLTVL.

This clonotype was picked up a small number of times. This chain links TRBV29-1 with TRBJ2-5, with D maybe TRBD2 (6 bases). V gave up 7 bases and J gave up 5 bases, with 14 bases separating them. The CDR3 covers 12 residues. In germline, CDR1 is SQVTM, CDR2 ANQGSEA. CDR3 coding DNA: TGCAGCGGTAAAGGGGACTCGGAGACCCAGTACTTC. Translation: CSGKGDSETQYF.

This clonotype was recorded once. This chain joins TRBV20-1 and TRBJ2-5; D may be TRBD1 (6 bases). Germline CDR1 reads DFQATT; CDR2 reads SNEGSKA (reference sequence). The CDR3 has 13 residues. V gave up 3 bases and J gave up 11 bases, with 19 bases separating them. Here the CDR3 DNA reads TGCAGTGCTAGGGACAGCAGGACCGGCGGGCAGTACTTC. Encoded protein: CSARDSRTGGQYF.

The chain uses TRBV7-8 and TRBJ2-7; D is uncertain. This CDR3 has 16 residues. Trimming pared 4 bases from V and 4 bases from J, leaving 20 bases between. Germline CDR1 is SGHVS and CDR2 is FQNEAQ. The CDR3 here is CASSSNTGTKGYEQYF. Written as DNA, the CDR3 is TGTGCCAGCAGCTCAAATACCGGAACTAAGGGTTACGAGCAGTACTTC.

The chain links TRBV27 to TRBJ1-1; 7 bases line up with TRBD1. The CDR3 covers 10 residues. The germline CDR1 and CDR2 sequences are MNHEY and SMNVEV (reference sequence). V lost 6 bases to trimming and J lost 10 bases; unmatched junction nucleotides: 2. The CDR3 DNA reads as TGTGCCAGCAGAGAGGGGGCAGCTTTCTTT. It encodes CASREGAAFF.

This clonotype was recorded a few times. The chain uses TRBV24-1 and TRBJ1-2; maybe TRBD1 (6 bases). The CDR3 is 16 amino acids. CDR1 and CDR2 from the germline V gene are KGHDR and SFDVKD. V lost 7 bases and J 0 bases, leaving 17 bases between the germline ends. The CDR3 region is CATSSTGIGANYGYTF. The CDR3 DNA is TGTGCCACCAGCAGTACAGGGATTGGAGCTAACTATGGCTACACCTTC.

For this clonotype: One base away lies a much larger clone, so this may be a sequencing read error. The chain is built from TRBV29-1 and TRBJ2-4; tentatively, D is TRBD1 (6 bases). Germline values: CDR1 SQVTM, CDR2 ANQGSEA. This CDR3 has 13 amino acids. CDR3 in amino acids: CSVEDEGDNMQYF. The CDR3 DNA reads TGCAGCGTTGAAGACGAGGGGGATAACATGCAGTACTTC.

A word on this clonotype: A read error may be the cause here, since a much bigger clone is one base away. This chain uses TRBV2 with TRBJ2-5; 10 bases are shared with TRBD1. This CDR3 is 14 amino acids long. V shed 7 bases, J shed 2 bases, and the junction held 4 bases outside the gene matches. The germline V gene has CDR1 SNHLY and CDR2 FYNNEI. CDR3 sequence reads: CASNPDRGQETQYF. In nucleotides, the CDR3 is TGTGCCAGCAACCCGGACAGGGGGCAAGAGACCCAGTACTTC.

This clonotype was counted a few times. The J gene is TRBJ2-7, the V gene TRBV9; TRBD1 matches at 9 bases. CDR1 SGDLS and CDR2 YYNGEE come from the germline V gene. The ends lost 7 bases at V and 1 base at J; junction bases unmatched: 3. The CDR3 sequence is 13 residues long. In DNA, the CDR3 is TGTGCCAGCGGGGGACAGGGATCCTACGAGCAGTACTTC. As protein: CASGGQGSYEQYF.

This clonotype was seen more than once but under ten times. The CDR3 protein is CASSQAGLNYGYTF. The CDR3 DNA reads as TGTGCCAGCAGCCAGGCAGGGTTGAACTATGGCTACACCTTC. The gene calls are TRBV3-1 and TRBJ1-2; D may be TRBD1 (5 bases). The germline CDR1 and CDR2 sequences are LGHDT and YNNKEL (reference sequence). The CDR3 consists of 14 residues. The V end was cut by 3 bases, the J end by 2 bases, with 10 bases between.

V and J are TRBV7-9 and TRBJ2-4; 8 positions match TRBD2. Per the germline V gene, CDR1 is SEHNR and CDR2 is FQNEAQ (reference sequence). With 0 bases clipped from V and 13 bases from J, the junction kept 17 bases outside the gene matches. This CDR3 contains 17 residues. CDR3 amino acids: CASSLALLAGGRDEQYF. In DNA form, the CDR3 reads TGTGCCAGCAGCTTAGCGCTTTTGGCGGGGGGTAGAGATGAGCAGTACTTC.

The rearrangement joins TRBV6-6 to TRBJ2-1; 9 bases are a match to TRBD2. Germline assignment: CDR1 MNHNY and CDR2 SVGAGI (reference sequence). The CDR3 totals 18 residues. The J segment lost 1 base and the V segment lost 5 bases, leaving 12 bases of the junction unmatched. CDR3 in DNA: TGTGCCAGCAGTCAAAGCGGGGGGCAAAAAAATTCCTACAATGAGCAGTTCTTC. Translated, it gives CASSQSGGQKNSYNEQFF.

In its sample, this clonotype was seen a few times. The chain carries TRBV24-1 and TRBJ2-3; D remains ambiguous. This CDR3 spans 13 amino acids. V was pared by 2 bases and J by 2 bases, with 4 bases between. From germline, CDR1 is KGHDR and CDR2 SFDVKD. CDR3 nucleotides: TGTGCCACCAGTGATTACAACACAGATACGCAGTATTTT. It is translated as CATSDYNTDTQYF.

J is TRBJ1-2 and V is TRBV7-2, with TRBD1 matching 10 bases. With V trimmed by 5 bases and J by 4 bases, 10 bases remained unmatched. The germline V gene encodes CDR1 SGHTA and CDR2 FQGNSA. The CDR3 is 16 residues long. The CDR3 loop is CASSQGGTGASYGYTF. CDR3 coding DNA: TGTGCCAGCAGCCAAGGCGGGACAGGGGCCTCCTATGGCTACACCTTC.

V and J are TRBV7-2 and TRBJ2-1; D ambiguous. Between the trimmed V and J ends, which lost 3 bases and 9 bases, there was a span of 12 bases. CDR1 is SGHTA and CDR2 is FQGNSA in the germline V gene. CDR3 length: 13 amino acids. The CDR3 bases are TGTGCCAGCAGCTTCGTCGTTAGCAGTGAGCAGTTCTTC. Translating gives CASSFVVSSEQFF.

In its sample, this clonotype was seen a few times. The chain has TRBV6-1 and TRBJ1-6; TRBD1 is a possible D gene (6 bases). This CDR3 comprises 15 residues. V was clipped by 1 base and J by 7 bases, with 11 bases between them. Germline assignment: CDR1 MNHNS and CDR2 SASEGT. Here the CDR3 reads CASSEVGTSNSPLHF. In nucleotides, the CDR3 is TGTGCCAGCAGTGAAGTCGGGACAAGCAATTCACCCCTCCACTTT.

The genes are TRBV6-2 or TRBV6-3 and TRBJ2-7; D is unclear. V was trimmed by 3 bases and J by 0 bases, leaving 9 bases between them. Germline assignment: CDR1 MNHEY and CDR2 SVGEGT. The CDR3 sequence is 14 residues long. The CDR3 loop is CASSYYGTSYEQYF. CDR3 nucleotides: TGTGCCAGCAGTTATTACGGAACCTCCTACGAGCAGTACTTC.

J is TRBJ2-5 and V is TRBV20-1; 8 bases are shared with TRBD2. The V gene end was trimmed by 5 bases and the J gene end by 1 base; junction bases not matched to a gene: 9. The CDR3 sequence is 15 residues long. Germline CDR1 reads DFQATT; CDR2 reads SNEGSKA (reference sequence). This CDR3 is CSASGAGEPQETQYF. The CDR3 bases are TGCAGTGCTTCCGGAGCGGGGGAACCCCAAGAGACCCAGTACTTC.

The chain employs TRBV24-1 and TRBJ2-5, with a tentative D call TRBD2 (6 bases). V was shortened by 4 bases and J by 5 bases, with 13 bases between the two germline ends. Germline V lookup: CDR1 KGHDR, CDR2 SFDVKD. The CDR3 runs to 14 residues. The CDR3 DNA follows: TGTGCCACCAGTGAGCCCGGGGGAGCTGAGACCCAGTACTTC. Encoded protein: CATSEPGGAETQYF.

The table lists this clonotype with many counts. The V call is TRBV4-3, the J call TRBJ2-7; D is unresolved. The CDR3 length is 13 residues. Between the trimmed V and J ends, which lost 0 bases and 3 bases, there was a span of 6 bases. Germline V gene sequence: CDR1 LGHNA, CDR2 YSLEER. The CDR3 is CASSQDLYYEQYF. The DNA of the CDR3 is TGCGCCAGCAGCCAAGATCTCTACTACGAGCAGTACTTC.

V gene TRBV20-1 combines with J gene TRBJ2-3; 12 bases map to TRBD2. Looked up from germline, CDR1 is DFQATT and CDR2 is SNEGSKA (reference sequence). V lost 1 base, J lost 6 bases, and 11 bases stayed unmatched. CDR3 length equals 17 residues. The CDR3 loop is CSARANFLAGGPDTQYF. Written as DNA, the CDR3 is TGCAGTGCTAGAGCAAACTTCCTAGCGGGGGGGCCGGATACGCAGTATTTT.

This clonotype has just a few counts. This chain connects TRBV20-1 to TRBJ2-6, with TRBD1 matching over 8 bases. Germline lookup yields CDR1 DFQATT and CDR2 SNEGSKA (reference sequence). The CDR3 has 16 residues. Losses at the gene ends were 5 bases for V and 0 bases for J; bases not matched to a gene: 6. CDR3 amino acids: CSAAWTGSSGANVLTF. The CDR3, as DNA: TGCAGTGCTGCATGGACAGGGAGCTCTGGGGCCAACGTCCTGACTTTC.